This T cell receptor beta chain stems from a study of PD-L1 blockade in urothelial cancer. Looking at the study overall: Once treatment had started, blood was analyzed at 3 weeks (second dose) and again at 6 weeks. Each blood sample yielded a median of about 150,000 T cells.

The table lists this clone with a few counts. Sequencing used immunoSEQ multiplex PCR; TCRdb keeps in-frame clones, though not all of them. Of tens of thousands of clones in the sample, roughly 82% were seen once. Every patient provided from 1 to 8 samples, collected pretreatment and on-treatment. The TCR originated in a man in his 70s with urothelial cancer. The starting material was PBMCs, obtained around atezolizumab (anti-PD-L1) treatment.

CDR3 DNA sequence: TGTGCCAGTAGTACGCAGGGGAATCAGCCCCAGCATTTT. As protein: CASSTQGNQPQHF. J is TRBJ1-5 and V is TRBV19; D might be TRBD1 (6 bases). The CDR3 extends over 13 amino acids. The V gene's germline CDR1 is LNHDA and CDR2 SQIVND (reference sequence). With 4 bases removed from V and 4 bases from J, the gap between germline ends came to 8 bases.